Listed below are T cell receptor beta chains from one sample, sequenced in a study of control samples from healthy donors and cancer patients. Profiled with immunoSEQ multiplex PCR; TCRdb holds only in-frame clones, not every one. The profile shows 70,000 to 80,000 clones, about four fifths of them singletons. The specimen was blood. Source of these receptors: a man between 50 and 59 years old in good health. Each CDR3 is given with its conserved first and last residue. The D gene is left open where the match is weak. Only part of the rows carry a size: once, few, many, or a class if the clone is expanded.

v_gene	abundance	j_gene	d_gene	CDR3aa	CDR3nt
TRBV2	NA	TRBJ2-1	NA	CASSGGGMDYRAYNEQFF	TGTGCCAGCAGTGGCGGTGGAATGGACTACCGAGCCTACAATGAGCAGTTCTTC
TRBV23-1	once	TRBJ2-7	TRBD1	CASSQSRRTGKNYEQYF	TGCGCCAGCAGTCAATCTAGACGGACAGGTAAGAACTACGAGCAGTACTTC
TRBV5-1	NA	TRBJ2-7	TRBD1	CASSETGGADEQYF	TGCGCCAGCAGCGAGACAGGGGGCGCGGACGAGCAGTACTTC
TRBV6-5	once	TRBJ1-3	NA	CASSYSRQGYGNTIYF	TGTGCCAGCAGTTACTCAAGGCAGGGTTACGGAAACACCATATATTTT
TRBV30	NA	TRBJ1-2	NA	CAWSVAGGGYTF	TGTGCCTGGAGTGTCGCAGGTGGTGGCTACACCTTC
TRBV20-1	NA	TRBJ1-4	NA	CSARRDEKLFF	TGCAGTGCTAGACGGGACGAAAAACTGTTTTTT
TRBV7-9	NA	TRBJ1-1	NA	CASSLVPDSGTEAFF	TGTGCCAGCAGCTTAGTCCCCGACAGCGGCACTGAAGCTTTCTTT
TRBV20-1	few	TRBJ2-7	TRBD2	CSASGTSGFSYEQYF	TGCAGTGCGAGTGGGACTAGCGGGTTCTCCTACGAGCAGTACTTC
TRBV19	NA	TRBJ1-1	TRBD1	CASSGDRRSEAFF	TGTGCCAGTAGTGGGGACAGACGATCTGAAGCTTTCTTT
TRBV5-6	few	TRBJ2-5	NA	CASSPRGRGAGETQYF	TGTGCCAGCAGCCCCAGAGGACGGGGGGCTGGAGAGACCCAGTACTTC
TRBV6-1	NA	TRBJ1-1	NA	CASSERGSAEAFF	TGTGCCAGCAGTGAAAGAGGGAGCGCTGAAGCTTTCTTT
TRBV6-2/TRBV6-3	NA	TRBJ2-7	NA	CASSWDVRRDLYEQYF	TGTGCCAGCAGTTGGGACGTAAGACGGGACCTTTACGAGCAGTACTTC
TRBV7-9	NA	TRBJ1-1	TRBD1	CASSLGGGPEEAFF	TGTGCCAGCAGCTTAGGAGGGGGCCCCGAGGAAGCTTTCTTT
TRBV4-1	NA	TRBJ1-6	NA	CASSQGKIPGLGSPLHF	TGCGCCAGCAGCCAAGGGAAGATACCGGGCCTGGGTTCACCCCTCCACTTT
TRBV1	NA	TRBJ2-3	NA	CTSSQGSGLSNNTDTQYF	TGCACCAGCAGCCAAGGGTCGGGACTCAGTAACAACACAGATACGCAGTATTTT
TRBV6-5	NA	TRBJ2-1	NA	CASSYSVTLYNEQFF	TGTGCCAGCAGTTACTCGGTGACATTATACAATGAGCAGTTCTTC
TRBV9	NA	TRBJ2-5	NA	CASSTRNYNKETQYF	TGTGCCAGCAGCACCCGAAACTACAATAAAGAGACCCAGTACTTC
TRBV5-1	NA	TRBJ1-1	TRBD1	CASGRDRGATEAFF	TGCGCCAGCGGCCGGGACAGGGGCGCCACTGAAGCTTTCTTT
TRBV10-3	NA	TRBJ2-3	TRBD2	CAISGEVAGGTTDTQYF	TGTGCCATCAGTGGGGAAGTAGCGGGAGGTACCACAGATACGCAGTATTTT
TRBV13	NA	TRBJ1-4	NA	CASSLRRDGANEKLFF	TGTGCCAGCAGCCTACGACGGGACGGGGCTAATGAAAAACTGTTTTTT
TRBV4-1	NA	TRBJ2-1	NA	CASSQDGLNRVNEQFF	TGCGCCAGCAGCCAAGATGGCCTTAACAGGGTTAATGAGCAGTTCTTC
TRBV12-5	NA	TRBJ1-2	TRBD1	CASGLVGGLGDGYTF	TGTGCTAGTGGTTTGGTAGGGGGCCTCGGGGATGGCTACACCTTC
TRBV11-3	NA	TRBJ2-5	TRBD1	CASSRRTGGDETQYF	TGTGCCAGCAGCCGACGGACAGGGGGCGACGAGACCCAGTACTTC
TRBV5-1	NA	TRBJ1-1	NA	CASSLARGPQFNTEAFF	TGCGCCAGCAGCTTGGCCAGGGGACCACAATTTAACACTGAAGCTTTCTTT
TRBV18	NA	TRBJ2-6	NA	CASSQNVGGSGANVLTF	TGTGCCAGCTCACAAAACGTGGGGGGCTCGGGGGCCAACGTCCTGACTTTC
TRBV28	NA	TRBJ1-5	NA	CASSLGLATDSNQPQHF	TGTGCCAGCAGTTTAGGGCTGGCGACAGATAGCAATCAGCCCCAGCATTTT
TRBV4-3	NA	TRBJ2-1	TRBD2	CASSHELAGAAQGNEQFF	TGCGCCAGCAGCCACGAGCTAGCGGGAGCCGCACAGGGCAATGAGCAGTTCTTC
TRBV7-2	NA	TRBJ2-7	NA	CASSLYNSYEQYF	TGTGCCAGCAGCTTATATAACTCCTACGAGCAGTACTTC
TRBV30	NA	TRBJ2-4	TRBD1	CAWGTGQRATKNIQYF	TGTGCCTGGGGGACAGGACAGCGGGCAACCAAAAACATTCAGTACTTC
TRBV4-3	NA	TRBJ2-5	TRBD2	CASSQEFPSGRETQYF	TGCGCCAGCAGCCAAGAATTCCCTAGCGGGCGGGAGACCCAGTACTTC
TRBV11-2	NA	TRBJ2-3	NA	CASSLGSVGDTQYF	TGTGCCAGCAGCTTAGGGTCAGTTGGGGATACGCAGTATTTT
TRBV19	NA	TRBJ2-7	TRBD2	CASSSGLVSYEQYF	TGTGCCAGTAGTTCTGGACTAGTCTCCTACGAGCAGTACTTC
TRBV14	NA	TRBJ2-5	TRBD1	CATSPVTGVGTQYF	TGTGCCACCAGCCCTGTGACAGGGGTCGGGACCCAGTACTTC
TRBV25-1	NA	TRBJ2-2	NA	CASSESWGPRGPGELFF	TGTGCCAGCAGTGAAAGCTGGGGGCCACGGGGTCCCGGGGAGCTGTTTTTT
TRBV6-6	few	TRBJ2-7	NA	CASSYLGRSYEQYF	TGTGCCAGCAGTTACTTGGGCAGGTCCTACGAGCAGTACTTC
TRBV7-8	NA	TRBJ1-5	NA	CASSTQNSNQPQHF	TGTGCCAGCAGCACTCAGAATAGCAATCAGCCCCAGCATTTT
TRBV28	NA	TRBJ1-1	NA	CASSFSFDTEAFF	TGTGCCAGCAGTTTTTCCTTCGACACTGAAGCTTTCTTT
TRBV4-3	NA	TRBJ2-2	NA	CASSQEKAQGELTGELFF	TGCGCCAGCAGCCAAGAAAAGGCACAGGGCGAACTTACCGGGGAGCTGTTTTTT
TRBV6-4	NA	TRBJ2-3	TRBD2	CASSPSAGSGRVRFKQYF	TGTGCCAGCAGTCCCTCCGCTGGTAGCGGGAGGGTCCGATTCAAGCAGTATTTT
TRBV7-9	NA	TRBJ2-5	NA	CASSFVGETQYF	TGTGCCAGCAGCTTTGTGGGGGAGACCCAGTACTTC
TRBV7-2	NA	TRBJ2-1	NA	CASSLTRNRQFF	TGTGCCAGCAGCTTAACAAGGAATCGGCAGTTCTTC
TRBV24-1	NA	TRBJ2-3	TRBD2	CATSDSLGLAGGTDTQYF	TGTGCCACCAGTGATTCCCTGGGACTAGCGGGAGGTACCGATACGCAGTATTTT
TRBV4-3	NA	TRBJ2-6	NA	CASSQAGTGANVLTF	TGCGCCAGCAGCCAAGCGGGTACTGGGGCCAACGTCCTGACTTTC
TRBV5-6	NA	TRBJ1-4	NA	CASSPSGVEKLFF	TGTGCCAGCAGCCCTTCCGGGGTTGAAAAACTGTTTTTT
TRBV10-3	NA	TRBJ1-1	NA	CALQMDRNTEAFF	TGTGCCCTTCAGATGGACAGAAACACTGAAGCTTTCTTT
TRBV7-6	few	TRBJ2-1	TRBD1	CASSLEPGQGRNEQFF	TGTGCCAGCAGCTTAGAACCGGGACAGGGACGGAATGAGCAGTTCTTC
TRBV5-6	once	TRBJ2-7	NA	CASSPVGGNEQYF	TGTGCCAGCAGCCCCGTAGGGGGAAACGAGCAGTACTTC
TRBV7-8	NA	TRBJ2-3	TRBD1	CASSFILTGSTDTQYF	TGTGCCAGCAGCTTTATACTGACAGGGAGCACAGATACGCAGTATTTT
TRBV7-2	NA	TRBJ2-7	TRBD2	CASSKRTSGGYEQYF	TGTGCCAGCAGCAAGCGGACTAGCGGGGGGTACGAGCAGTACTTC
TRBV14	NA	TRBJ2-7	NA	CASSQVALLEQYF	TGTGCCAGCAGCCAAGTAGCCCTTCTCGAGCAGTACTTC
TRBV5-4	NA	TRBJ2-5	TRBD1	CASSFGGGQGKETQYF	TGTGCCAGCAGCTTTGGCGGGGGACAGGGTAAAGAGACCCAGTACTTC
TRBV10-3	NA	TRBJ1-6	NA	CAISERGDNSPLHF	TGTGCCATCAGTGAGAGGGGCGATAATTCACCCCTCCACTTT
TRBV13	NA	TRBJ2-1	TRBD2	CASSWGLAGHNEQFF	TGTGCCAGCAGCTGGGGACTAGCGGGTCACAATGAGCAGTTCTTC
TRBV18	NA	TRBJ2-5	TRBD2	CASSPAGLDIQTQYF	TGTGCCAGCTCACCAGCGGGACTAGATATACAGACCCAGTACTTC
TRBV4-1	NA	TRBJ2-1	NA	CASSQREGVTYNEQFF	TGCGCCAGCAGCCAACGTGAGGGGGTAACATACAATGAGCAGTTCTTC
TRBV2	NA	TRBJ2-5	TRBD2	CASSPRLAETQYF	TGTGCCAGCAGTCCCAGACTAGCGGAGACCCAGTACTTC
TRBV28	NA	TRBJ2-7	NA	CASSLRQGVSEQYF	TGTGCCAGCAGTTTAAGGCAGGGAGTATCCGAGCAGTACTTC
TRBV11-3	NA	TRBJ2-3	TRBD1	CASSLIRGIDTQYF	TGTGCCAGCAGCTTAATCAGGGGGATAGATACGCAGTATTTT
TRBV24-1	once	TRBJ2-5	NA	CATSDYKGETQYF	TGTGCCACCAGTGATTATAAGGGGGAGACCCAGTACTTC